This T cell receptor beta chain stems from a study of Graves' ophthalmopathy and Graves' hyperthyroidism. Study findings and constraints: The model's ophthalmopathy progression predictions had around 64% sensitivity and roughly 72% specificity. Also, most clonotypes expanded in the thyroid above 0.001 frequency appeared in blood.

The CDR3 totals 13 residues. Losses at the gene ends were 4 bases for V and 4 bases for J; bases not matched to a gene: 4. Germline CDR1 is SGHRS and CDR2 is YFSETQ. TCR beta CDR3 regions were amplified from RNA transcripts. First-round RT-PCR relied on HTBI primers, and a second-round multiplex PCR came next. Using its own MiXCR run on the multiplex PCR reads, TCRdb lists one record per CDR3 protein. This sample has about 640,000 distinct CDR3 sequences, with over 40% found just once. Disease in donors with ophthalmopathy had moderate-to-severe activity, CAS ≥3, NOSPECS ≥4 and under 3 months' duration. This clonotype was observed a few times. Its antigen is not identified.

This rearrangement joins TRBV5-1 to TRBJ1-2, with 7 nucleotides matching TRBD1. Specimen: peripheral blood. This TCR derives from an adult man with Graves' ophthalmopathy. The CDR3 DNA sequence: TGCGCCAGCAGCGTCCGGGACAGCTATGGCTACACCTTC. Translation gives CASSVRDSYGYTF. Full variable domain (remainder filled in from reference TRBV5-1 and TRBJ1-2): KAGVTQTPRYLIKTRGQQVTLSCSPISGHRSVSWYQQTPGQGLQFLFEYFSETQRNKGNFPGRFSGRQFSNSRSEMNVSTLELGDSALYLCASSVRDSYGYTFGSGTRLTVV.